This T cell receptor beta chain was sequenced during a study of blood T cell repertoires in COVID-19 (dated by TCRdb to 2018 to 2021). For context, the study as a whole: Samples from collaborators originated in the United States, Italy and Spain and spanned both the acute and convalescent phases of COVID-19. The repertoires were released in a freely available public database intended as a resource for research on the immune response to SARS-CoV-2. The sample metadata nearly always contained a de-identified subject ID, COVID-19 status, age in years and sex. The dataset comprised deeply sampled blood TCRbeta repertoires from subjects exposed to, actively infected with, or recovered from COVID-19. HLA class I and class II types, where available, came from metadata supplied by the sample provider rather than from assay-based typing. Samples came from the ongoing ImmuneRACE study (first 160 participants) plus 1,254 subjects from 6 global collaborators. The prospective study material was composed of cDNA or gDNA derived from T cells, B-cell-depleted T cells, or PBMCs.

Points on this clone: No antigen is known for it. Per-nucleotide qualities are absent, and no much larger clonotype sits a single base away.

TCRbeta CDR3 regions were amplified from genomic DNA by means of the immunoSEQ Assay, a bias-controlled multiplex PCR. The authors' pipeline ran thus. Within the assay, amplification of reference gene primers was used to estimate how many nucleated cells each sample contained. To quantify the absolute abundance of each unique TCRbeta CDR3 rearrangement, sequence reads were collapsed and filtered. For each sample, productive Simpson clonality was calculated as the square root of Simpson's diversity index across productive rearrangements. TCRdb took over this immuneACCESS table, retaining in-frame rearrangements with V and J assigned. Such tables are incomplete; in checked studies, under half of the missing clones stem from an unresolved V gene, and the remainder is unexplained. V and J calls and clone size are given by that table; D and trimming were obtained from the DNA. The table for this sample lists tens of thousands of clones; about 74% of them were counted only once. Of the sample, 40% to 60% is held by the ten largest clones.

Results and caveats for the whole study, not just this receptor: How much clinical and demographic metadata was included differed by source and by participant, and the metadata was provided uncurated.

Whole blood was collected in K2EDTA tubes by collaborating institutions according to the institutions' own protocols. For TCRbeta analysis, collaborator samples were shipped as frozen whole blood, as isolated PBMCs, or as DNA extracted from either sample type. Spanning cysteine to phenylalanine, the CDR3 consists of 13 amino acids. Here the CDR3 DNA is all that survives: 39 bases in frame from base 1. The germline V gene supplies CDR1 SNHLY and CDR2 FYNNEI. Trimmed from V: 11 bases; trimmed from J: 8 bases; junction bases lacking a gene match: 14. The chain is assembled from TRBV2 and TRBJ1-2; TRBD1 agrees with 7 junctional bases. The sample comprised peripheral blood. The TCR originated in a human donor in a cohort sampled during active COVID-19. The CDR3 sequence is CAGTRQGGGGYTF. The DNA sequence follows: TGTGCCGGAACCCGACAGGGTGGGGGAGGCTACACCTTC. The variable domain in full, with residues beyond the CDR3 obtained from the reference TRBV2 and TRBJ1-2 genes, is EPEVTQTPSHQVTQMGQEVILRCVPISNHLYFYWYRQILGQKVEFLVSFYNNEISEKSEIFDDQFSVERPDGSNFTLKIRSTKLEDSAMYFCAGTRQGGGGYTFGSGTRLTVV.